This T cell receptor (beta chain) is from a study of T cell responses to AZD1222 COVID-19 vaccine. Repertoires were generated with immunoSEQ multiplex PCR, while TCRdb's copy carries only in-frame clones and drops some. The sample yields about 97,000 clones, roughly nine tenths seen once. The V end lost 5 bases, the J end lost 2 bases, and 15 bases lay between the germline ends. The CDR3 covers 15 residues. Germline CDR1 and CDR2: SGHAT and FQNNGV. This specimen was peripheral blood, taken on day 0 of AZD1222 vaccination. This clonotype was obtained from an adult in good health. This sequence joins TRBV11-2 and TRBJ1-1; unclear D gene. This CDR3 reads CASSPRRAGNTEAFF. The CDR3 nucleotides read TGTGCCAGCAGCCCCAGAAGGGCGGGAAACACTGAAGCTTTCTTT.